The sequence of this T cell receptor beta chain was determined in a study of blood T cell repertoires in COVID-19. Study-wide background: PBMCs, B-cell-depleted T cells, or T cells provided the cDNA or gDNA that made up the material.

The germline V gene has CDR1 SGHDT and CDR2 YYEEEE. V was clipped by 0 bases and J by 7 bases, with 10 bases between them. This CDR3 has 14 residues. The method was immunoSEQ multiplex PCR; TCRdb's version includes in-frame clones alone and lacks a portion of them. This table holds 15,000 to 20,000 clones, 70% to 90% found once. This TCR derives from a human donor in a cohort sampled during active COVID-19. V is TRBV5-6 and J is TRBJ2-2; no firm D call. Sequences were obtained from peripheral blood. The CDR3 loop is CASSLGPSGGELFF. For the CDR3, the DNA is TGTGCCAGCAGCTTGGGGCCCTCTGGCGGGGAGCTGTTTTTT.